This TCR beta chain stems from a study of T cells after yellow fever vaccination. Study-wide findings and caveats: A small proportion of clonotypes was detected in both the CD4 and CD8 compartments.

In making TCR cDNA, 5'RACE template switching added a universal primer site and UMIs to it. TCRdb passed the 5' RACE reads through MiXCR, listing each CDR3 protein once. The data hold some 73,000 distinct CDR3 sequences, with approximately 7.5% observed a single time. Germline V gene data show CDR1 as SGHTS and CDR2 as YDEGEE. Trimming pared 3 bases from V and 9 bases from J, leaving 13 bases between. The CDR3 has 13 amino acids. This clonotype occurred a few times. Its antigen is not known. This clonotype originated in a man between 25 and 39 years old who received the YFV17D yellow fever vaccine. The sample was CD8+ T cells sorted from PBMCs, taken on the day of the yellow fever booster vaccination. The chain combines TRBV5-8 with TRBJ2-1; perhaps TRBD2 as D (5 bases). The CDR3 here is CASSWSGYAEQFF. As DNA, the CDR3 is TGTGCCAGCAGCTGGAGCGGTTACGCTGAGCAGTTCTTC.